The 22 T cell receptor beta chains listed next were all sequenced from one sample in a study of shared clonotypes between healthy human individuals. Terminally differentiated effector memory CD45RA+ cells were excluded by CCR7 positive selection of CD45RO-negative cells. Only in-frame clones appear in the TCRdb table, and some are missing; sequencing was by immunoSEQ multiplex PCR. This table has about 2.1 million clones, just under 95% appearing once. Sequenced material: naive CD8+ T cells from PBMCs. Receptors were obtained from a man between 18 and 29 years old in good health. Some clones in this sample may be carry-over from other donors' samples.

The genes are TRBV29-1 and TRBJ2-1, with TRBD2 identical over 11 bases. CDR1 is SQVTM, CDR2 ANQGSEA, per germline. Trimming cost V 0 bases and J 5 bases; bases outside gene matches: 3. The CDR3 loop spans 15 amino acids. The CDR3 bases are TGCAGCGTTGAAGAGCGACTAGCGGGAAACAATGAGCAGTTCTTC. Protein sequence: CSVEERLAGNNEQFF.

The J gene is TRBJ1-2, the V gene TRBV7-9; D is possibly TRBD1 (6 bases). V was clipped by 5 bases and J by 5 bases, with 12 bases between them. Looked up from germline, CDR1 is SEHNR and CDR2 is FQNEAQ (reference sequence). The CDR3 covers 13 residues. As DNA, the CDR3 is TGTGCCAGCAGCCTACAGGGAAAATATGGCTACACCTTC. This translates into CASSLQGKYGYTF.

V is TRBV30 and J is TRBJ1-4; D is uncertain. This CDR3 spans 13 amino acids. Deletions cut 5 bases from V and 6 bases from J, with 13 bases between. Germline CDR1 reads GTSNPN; CDR2 reads SVGIG (reference sequence). CDR3: CAWRTPRDEKLFF. In nucleotides, the CDR3 is TGTGCCTGGCGGACCCCAAGGGATGAAAAACTGTTTTTT. The variable domain in full, with the rest retrieved from reference TRBV30 and TRBJ1-4, is SQTIHQWPATLVQPVGSPLSLECTVEGTSNPNLYWYRQAAGRGLQLLFYSVGIGQISSEVPQNLSASRPQDRQFILSSKKLLLSDSGFYLCAWRTPRDEKLFFGSGTQLSVL.

A single count supports this clone. The chain employs TRBV6-1 and TRBJ1-2; 7 bases match TRBD1. The trim removed 5 bases at V and 4 bases at J, leaving 10 bases unmatched. CDR1 is MNHNS and CDR2 is SASEGT in the germline V gene. The CDR3 has 15 residues. CDR3 amino acids: CASSPPRDRLYGYTF. CDR3 in DNA: TGTGCCAGCAGTCCCCCGAGGGACAGACTCTATGGCTACACCTTC.

This rearrangement joins TRBV5-6 to TRBJ2-2; D is possibly TRBD1 (5 bases). Trimming took off 3 bases at V and 4 bases at J, with 19 bases between the two ends. Germline V gene data show CDR1 as SGHDT and CDR2 as YYEEEE. CDR3 size: 17 residues. CDR3 protein: CASSSVGLGRGTGELFF. In nucleotides, the CDR3 is TGTGCCAGCAGCTCGGTAGGGTTGGGGCGCGGCACCGGGGAGCTGTTTTTT.

This rearrangement joins TRBV7-3 to TRBJ1-2, with D possibly matching TRBD1 (5 bases). V shed 4 bases and J shed 8 bases, with 20 bases lying between them. From germline, CDR1 is SGHTA and CDR2 FQGTGA. The CDR3 sequence is 15 residues long. The DNA for the CDR3 is TGTGCCAGCAGCTCCACCCCCGGGACCCGGGGAGGCTACACCTTC. This gives the protein CASSSTPGTRGGYTF.

This clone has only a few counts. The chain combines TRBV7-9 with TRBJ1-1, with D possibly matching TRBD1 (5 bases). The germline V gene has CDR1 SEHNR and CDR2 FQNEAQ (reference sequence). V was pared by 4 bases and J by 1 base, with 10 bases between. This CDR3 comprises 14 residues. The CDR3 sequence: CASSSPQGNTEAFF. The CDR3 nucleotides are TGTGCCAGCAGCTCACCGCAGGGGAACACTGAAGCTTTCTTT.

This chain uses TRBV19 with TRBJ1-1; D not resolved. The V end lost 3 bases, the J end lost 0 bases, and 8 bases lay between the germline ends. The length of the CDR3 is 14 residues. CDR1 LNHDA and CDR2 SQIVND come from the germline V gene (reference sequence). The CDR3 sequence: CASSMWSVNTEAFF. The CDR3 DNA follows: TGTGCCAGTAGTATGTGGTCAGTGAACACTGAAGCTTTCTTT.

The V call is TRBV30, the J call TRBJ2-1; D tentatively fits TRBD1 or TRBD2 (5 bases each). V gave up 3 bases and J gave up 4 bases, with 19 bases separating them. The germline V gene encodes CDR1 GTSNPN and CDR2 SVGIG (reference sequence). The CDR3 spans 16 residues. CDR3 sequence (DNA): TGTGCCTGGAGGGGGGACCCCTCAATCGATTACAATGAGCAGTTCTTC. It codes for CAWRGDPSIDYNEQFF. The full variable domain, its missing parts supplied by reference TRBV30 and TRBJ2-1, is SQTIHQWPATLVQPVGSPLSLECTVEGTSNPNLYWYRQAAGRGLQLLFYSVGIGQISSEVPQNLSASRPQDRQFILSSKKLLLSDSGFYLCAWRGDPSIDYNEQFFGPGTRLTVL.

The chain has TRBV15 and TRBJ2-3, with D possibly matching TRBD2 (5 bases). CDR3 size: 14 residues. Between the trimmed V and J ends, which lost 1 base and 1 base, there was a span of 6 bases. Germline V gene data show CDR1 as LNHNV and CDR2 as YYDKDF (reference sequence). CDR3 sequence: CATSRVGGTDTQYF. In DNA, the CDR3 is TGTGCCACCAGCAGAGTCGGGGGCACAGATACGCAGTATTTT.

The rearrangement uses TRBV7-9 and TRBJ2-7, with 8 bases aligning to TRBD2. J was trimmed by 2 bases and V by 4 bases; bases with no gene match: 10. CDR3 length: 16 amino acids. Germline V gives CDR1 SEHNR, CDR2 FQNEAQ (reference sequence). CDR3 DNA sequence: TGTGCCAGCAGCTGGATCCTTAGCGGGGAAGCCTACGAGCAGTACTTC. This encodes CASSWILSGEAYEQYF.

The chain recombines TRBV27 with TRBJ1-5; D gene unclear. The CDR3 runs 14 residues. The V end was cut by 0 bases, the J end by 3 bases, with 6 bases between. CDR1 MNHEY and CDR2 SMNVEV come from the germline V gene (reference sequence). The CDR3 protein is CASSLSRFNQPQHF. The CDR3 DNA is TGTGCCAGCAGTTTATCGCGTTTCAATCAGCCCCAGCATTTT.

This clone has a single count. The chain is built from TRBV27 and TRBJ2-7, with D perhaps matching TRBD1 or TRBD2 (5 bases each). The V and J ends lost 2 bases and 6 bases respectively, with 14 bases between them. Germline V gene lookup returns CDR1 MNHEY and CDR2 SMNVEV (reference sequence). The CDR3 is 14 amino acids. In DNA form, the CDR3 reads TGTGCCAGCAGTTTAATAGGGGAGCAGCGCGAGCAGTACTTC. This sequence encodes CASSLIGEQREQYF.

This chain uses TRBV11-2 with TRBJ2-3; weak D call: TRBD2 (5 bases). Trimming cost V 4 bases and J 0 bases, with 14 bases left between them. Germline CDR1 reads SGHAT; CDR2 reads FQNNGV. The CDR3 is 16 residues long. CDR3 sequence (DNA): TGTGCCAGCAGCTGGGTAGCCCCGGGGAGCACAGATACGCAGTATTTT. Translated: CASSWVAPGSTDTQYF. Variable domain in full (rest from reference TRBV11-2 and TRBJ2-3): EAGVAQSPRYKIIEKRQSVAFWCNPISGHATLYWYQQILGQGPKLLIQFQNNGVVDDSQLPKDRFSAERLKGVDSTLKIQPAKLEDSAVYLCASSWVAPGSTDTQYFGPGTRLTVL.

J is TRBJ2-1 and V is TRBV27; unclear D gene. Trimming removed 6 bases at V and 8 bases at J, with 23 bases between. Germline CDR1 and CDR2: MNHEY and SMNVEV (reference sequence). This CDR3 is built from 16 residues. The CDR3 nucleotides are TGTGCCAGCAGCTGGAGCACCGGACCTACGGCCTATGAGCAGTTCTTC. It codes for CASSWSTGPTAYEQFF.

This clone was seen once. This rearrangement joins TRBV5-8 to TRBJ1-2; D gene ambiguous. CDR3 size: 13 residues. CDR1 is SGHTS, CDR2 YDEGEE, per germline. Trimming cost V 4 bases and J 6 bases, with 13 bases left between them. The chain's CDR3 is CASSLGSSNGYTF. The CDR3 coding sequence is TGTGCCAGCAGCCTGGGTTCGTCGAATGGCTACACCTTC.

The rearrangement joins TRBV2 to TRBJ1-2; D gene ambiguous. The CDR3 totals 16 residues. Trimming removed 3 bases from V and 4 bases from J, with 18 bases in between. CDR1 is SNHLY and CDR2 is FYNNEI in the germline V gene. The chain's CDR3 is CASSDTRTPFPYGYTF. CDR3 nucleotide sequence: TGTGCCAGCAGTGACACGAGGACTCCCTTTCCCTATGGCTACACCTTC.

This clone occurred once. This chain connects TRBV27 to TRBJ1-5, with 9 bases lining up with TRBD1. The germline V gene has CDR1 MNHEY and CDR2 SMNVEV (reference sequence). V shed 5 bases, J shed 9 bases, and the junction held 11 bases outside the gene matches. The CDR3 is 15 residues long. This CDR3 reads CASSPDRGRGWPQHF. Here the CDR3 DNA reads TGTGCCAGCAGTCCCGACAGGGGGAGGGGATGGCCCCAGCATTTT.

V is TRBV15 and J is TRBJ2-5, with 8 bases fitting TRBD1. The germline CDR1 and CDR2 sequences are LNHNV and YYDKDF (reference sequence). With V trimmed by 8 bases and J by 1 base, 9 bases remained unmatched. This CDR3 has 15 residues. CDR3 sequence: CATSADRASQETQYF. In DNA, the CDR3 is TGTGCCACCTCAGCGGACAGGGCCAGCCAAGAGACCCAGTACTTC.

The gene calls are TRBV28 and TRBJ2-1; 7 nucleotides match TRBD2. Trimming cost V 4 bases and J 0 bases; bases outside gene matches: 6. Germline loops: CDR1 MDHEN, CDR2 SYDVKM. The CDR3 loop spans 16 amino acids. The DNA of the CDR3 is TGTGCCAGCAGTTCAACTAGCGAAAGCTCCTACAATGAGCAGTTCTTC. Protein sequence: CASSSTSESSYNEQFF.

The rearrangement joins TRBV7-8 to TRBJ2-7; D gene uncertain. The CDR3 covers 11 residues. V was pared by 8 bases and J by 5 bases, with 10 bases between. Per the germline V gene, CDR1 is SGHVS and CDR2 is FQNEAQ. The CDR3 reads CASGEFNEQYF. As DNA, the CDR3 is TGTGCCAGCGGTGAGTTCAACGAGCAGTACTTC.

The genes are TRBV7-3 and TRBJ2-1; D perhaps matches TRBD2 (5 bases). V lost 5 bases, J lost 10 bases, and 18 bases lay in between. This CDR3 is built from 14 residues. Germline-derived CDR1 and CDR2 are SGHTA and FQGTGA. The CDR3 coding sequence is TGTGCCAGCAGCCCTGGACTGGTAGTTAGGGAGCAGTTCTTC. The encoded protein is CASSPGLVVREQFF.